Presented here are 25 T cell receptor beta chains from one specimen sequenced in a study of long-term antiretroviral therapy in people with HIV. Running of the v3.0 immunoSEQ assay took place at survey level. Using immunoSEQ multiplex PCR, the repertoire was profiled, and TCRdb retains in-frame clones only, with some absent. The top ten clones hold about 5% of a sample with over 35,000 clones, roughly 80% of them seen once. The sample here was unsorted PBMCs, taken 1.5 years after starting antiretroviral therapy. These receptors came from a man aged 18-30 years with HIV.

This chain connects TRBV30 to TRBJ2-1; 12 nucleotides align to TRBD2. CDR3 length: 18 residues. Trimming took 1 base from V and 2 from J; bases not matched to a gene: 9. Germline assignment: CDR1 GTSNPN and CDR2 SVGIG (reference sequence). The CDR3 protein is CAWSGMTSGGLTYNEQFF. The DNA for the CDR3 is TGTGCCTGGAGTGGGATGACTAGCGGGGGTCTCACCTACAATGAGCAGTTCTTC.

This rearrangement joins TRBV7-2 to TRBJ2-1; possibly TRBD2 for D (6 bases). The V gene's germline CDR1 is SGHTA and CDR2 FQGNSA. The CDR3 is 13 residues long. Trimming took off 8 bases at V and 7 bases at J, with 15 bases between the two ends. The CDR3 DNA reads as TGTGCCAGCGGGAGAGTGGCGGGAAATGAGCAGTTCTTC. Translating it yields CASGRVAGNEQFF. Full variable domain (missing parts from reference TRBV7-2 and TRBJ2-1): GAGVSQSPSNKVTEKGKDVELRCDPISGHTALYWYRQSLGQGLEFLIYFQGNSAPDKSGLPSDRFSAERTGGSVSTLTIQRTQQEDSAVYLCASGRVAGNEQFFGPGTRLTVL.

The CDR3 sequence is CASSQGNSPYEQYF. CDR3 nucleotides: TGCGCCAGCAGCCAAGGCAACAGCCCCTACGAGCAGTACTTC. V is TRBV4-1 and J is TRBJ2-7; no reliable D call. The CDR3 is 14 residues long. V shed 1 base and J shed 2 bases, with 9 bases lying between them. Germline V CDR1 and CDR2: MGHRA, YSYEKL.

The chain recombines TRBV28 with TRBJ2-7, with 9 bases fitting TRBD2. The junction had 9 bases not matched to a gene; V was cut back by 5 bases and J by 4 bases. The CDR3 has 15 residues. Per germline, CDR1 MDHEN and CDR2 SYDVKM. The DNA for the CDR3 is TGTGCCAGCAGTGGAGCGGGACTAGCTATGTACGAGCAGTACTTC. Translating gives CASSGAGLAMYEQYF.

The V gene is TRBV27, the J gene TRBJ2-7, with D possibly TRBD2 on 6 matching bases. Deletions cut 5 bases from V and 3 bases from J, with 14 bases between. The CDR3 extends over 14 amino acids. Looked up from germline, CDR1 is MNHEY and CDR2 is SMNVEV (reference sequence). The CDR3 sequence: CASSRAGRSYEQYF. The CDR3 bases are TGTGCCAGCAGTCGGGCGGGGAGAAGCTACGAGCAGTACTTC.

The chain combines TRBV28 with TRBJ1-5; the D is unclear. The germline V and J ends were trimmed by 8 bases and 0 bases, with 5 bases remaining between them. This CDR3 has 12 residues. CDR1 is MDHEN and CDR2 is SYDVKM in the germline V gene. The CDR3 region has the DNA TGTGCCAGCGACTATAGCAATCAGCCCCAGCATTTT. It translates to CASDYSNQPQHF.

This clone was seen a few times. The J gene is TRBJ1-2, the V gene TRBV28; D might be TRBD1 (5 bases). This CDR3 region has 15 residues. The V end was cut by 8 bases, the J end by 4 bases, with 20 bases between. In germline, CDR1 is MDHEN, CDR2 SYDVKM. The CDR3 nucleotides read TGTGCCAGCCTTCCTCGGGGCAGGGCAGGCTATGGCTACACCTTC. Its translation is CASLPRGRAGYGYTF.

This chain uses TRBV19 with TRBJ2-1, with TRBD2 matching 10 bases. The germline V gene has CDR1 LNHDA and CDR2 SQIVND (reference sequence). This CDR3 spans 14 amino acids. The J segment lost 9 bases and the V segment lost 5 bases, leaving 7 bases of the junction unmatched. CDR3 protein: CASSRASGRSEQFF. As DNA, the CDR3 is TGTGCCAGTAGTCGGGCTAGCGGGAGAAGTGAGCAGTTCTTC.

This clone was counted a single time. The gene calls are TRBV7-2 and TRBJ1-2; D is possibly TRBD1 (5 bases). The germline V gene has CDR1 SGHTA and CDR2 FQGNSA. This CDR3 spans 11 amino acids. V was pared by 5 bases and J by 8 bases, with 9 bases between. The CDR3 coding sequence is TGTGCCAGCAGCCGCGGGGGAGGCTACACCTTC. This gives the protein CASSRGGGYTF.

The CDR3: CASSLRGFDTQYF. The DNA of the CDR3 is TGTGCCAGCAGCCTAAGGGGTTTTGATACGCAGTATTTT. The rearrangement links TRBV11-2 to TRBJ2-3; a possible D gene is TRBD1 (5 bases). The V end lost 5 bases, the J end lost 6 bases, and 12 bases lay between the germline ends. This CDR3 region has 13 residues. The germline V gene encodes CDR1 SGHAT and CDR2 FQNNGV.

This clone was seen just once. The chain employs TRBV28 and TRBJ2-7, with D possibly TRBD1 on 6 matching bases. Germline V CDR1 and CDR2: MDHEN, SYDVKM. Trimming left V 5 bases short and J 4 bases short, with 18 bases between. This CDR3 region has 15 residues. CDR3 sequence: CASSPGTTQRYEQYF. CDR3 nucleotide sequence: TGTGCCAGCAGTCCCGGGACAACCCAACGGTACGAGCAGTACTTC.

This chain's CDR3 is CASSYAGQGAGEKLFF. As DNA, the CDR3 is TGTGCCAGCAGTTACGCGGGACAGGGGGCAGGGGAAAAACTGTTTTTT. The rearrangement joins TRBV6-6 to TRBJ1-4; 12 bases match TRBD1. Germline assignment: CDR1 MNHNY and CDR2 SVGAGI (reference sequence). V trimming: 2 bases; J trimming: 8 bases; junction bases outside the gene matches: 6. The length of the CDR3 is 16 residues.

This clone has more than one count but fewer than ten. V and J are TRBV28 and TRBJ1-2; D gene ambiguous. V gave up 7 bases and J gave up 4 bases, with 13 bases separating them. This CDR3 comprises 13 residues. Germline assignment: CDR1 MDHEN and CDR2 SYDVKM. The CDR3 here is CASTFKTPYGYTF. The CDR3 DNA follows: TGTGCCAGCACGTTTAAAACGCCCTATGGCTACACCTTC.

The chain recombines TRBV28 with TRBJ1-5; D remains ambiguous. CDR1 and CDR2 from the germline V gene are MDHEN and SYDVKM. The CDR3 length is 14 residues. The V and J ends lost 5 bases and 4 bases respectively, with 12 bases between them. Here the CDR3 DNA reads TGTGCCAGCAGTGGGCCGAACCCAAATCAGCCCCAGCATTTT. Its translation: CASSGPNPNQPQHF.

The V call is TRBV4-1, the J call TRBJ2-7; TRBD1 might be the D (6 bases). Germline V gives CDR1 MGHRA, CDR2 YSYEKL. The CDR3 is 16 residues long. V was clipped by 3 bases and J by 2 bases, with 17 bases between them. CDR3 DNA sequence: TGCGCCAGCAGCCAGGGCGACGGACAGCTCGCCTACGAGCAGTACTTC. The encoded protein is CASSQGDGQLAYEQYF.

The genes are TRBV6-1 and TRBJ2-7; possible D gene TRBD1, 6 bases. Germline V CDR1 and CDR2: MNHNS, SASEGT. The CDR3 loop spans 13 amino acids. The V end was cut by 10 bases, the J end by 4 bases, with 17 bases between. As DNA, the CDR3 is TGTGCCACCACCGGGACACCCCTTTACGAGCAGTACTTC. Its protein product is CATTGTPLYEQYF.

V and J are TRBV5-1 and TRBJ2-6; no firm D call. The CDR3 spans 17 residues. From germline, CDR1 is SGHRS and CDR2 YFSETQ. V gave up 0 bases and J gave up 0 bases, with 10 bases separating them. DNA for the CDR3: TGCGCCAGCAGCTTGGTGGCAGACTCCTCTGGGGCCAACGTCCTGACTTTC. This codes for CASSLVADSSGANVLTF.

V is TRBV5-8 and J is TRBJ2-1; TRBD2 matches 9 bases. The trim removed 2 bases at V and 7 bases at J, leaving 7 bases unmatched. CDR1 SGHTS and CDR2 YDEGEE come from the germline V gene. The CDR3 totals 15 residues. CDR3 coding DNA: TGTGCCAGCAGCTTAAGCGGGAGGAGGTATAATGAGCAGTTCTTC. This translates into CASSLSGRRYNEQFF.

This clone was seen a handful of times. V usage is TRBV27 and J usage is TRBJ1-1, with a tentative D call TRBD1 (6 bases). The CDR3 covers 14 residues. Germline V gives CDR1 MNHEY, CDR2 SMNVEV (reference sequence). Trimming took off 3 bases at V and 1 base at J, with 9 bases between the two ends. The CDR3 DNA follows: TGTGCCAGCAGTTTCGAGGGGGGGAACACTGAAGCTTTCTTT. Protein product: CASSFEGGNTEAFF.

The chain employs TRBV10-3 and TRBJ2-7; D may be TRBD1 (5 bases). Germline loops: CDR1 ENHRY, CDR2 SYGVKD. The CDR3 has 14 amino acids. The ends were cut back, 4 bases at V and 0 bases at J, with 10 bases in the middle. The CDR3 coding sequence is TGTGCCATCAGTGTCGACAGCAGCTCCTACGAGCAGTACTTC. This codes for CAISVDSSSYEQYF.

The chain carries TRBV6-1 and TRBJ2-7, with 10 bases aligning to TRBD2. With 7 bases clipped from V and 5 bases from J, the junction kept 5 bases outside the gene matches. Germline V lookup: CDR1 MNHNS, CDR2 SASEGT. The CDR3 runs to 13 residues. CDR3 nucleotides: TGTGCCAGCAATCCAGCGGGAGGGAACGAGCAGTACTTC. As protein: CASNPAGGNEQYF.

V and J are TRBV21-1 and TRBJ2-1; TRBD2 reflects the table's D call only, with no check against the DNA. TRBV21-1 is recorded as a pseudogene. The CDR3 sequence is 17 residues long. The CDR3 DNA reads TGTGCCAGCAGCAAAGCACGGGAAGAGGACTCCTACAATGAGCAGTTCTTC. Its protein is CASSKAREEDSYNEQFF.

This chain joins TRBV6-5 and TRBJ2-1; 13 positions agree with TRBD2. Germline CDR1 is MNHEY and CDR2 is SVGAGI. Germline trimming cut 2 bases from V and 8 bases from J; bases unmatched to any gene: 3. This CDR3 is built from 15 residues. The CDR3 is CASSYTSGRADEQFF. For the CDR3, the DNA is TGTGCCAGCAGTTACACTAGCGGGAGGGCCGATGAGCAGTTCTTC.

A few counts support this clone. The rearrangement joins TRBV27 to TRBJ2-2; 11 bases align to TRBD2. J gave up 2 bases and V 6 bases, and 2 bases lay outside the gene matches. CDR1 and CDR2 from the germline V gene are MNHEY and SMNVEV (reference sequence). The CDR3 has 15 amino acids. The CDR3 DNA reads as TGTGCCAGCAGGGGACTAGCGGCAAACACCGGGGAGCTGTTTTTT. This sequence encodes CASRGLAANTGELFF.

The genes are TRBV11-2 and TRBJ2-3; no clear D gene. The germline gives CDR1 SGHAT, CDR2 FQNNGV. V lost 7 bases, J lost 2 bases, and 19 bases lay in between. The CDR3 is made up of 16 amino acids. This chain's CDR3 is CASNPRAVMFTDTQYF. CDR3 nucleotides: TGTGCCAGCAACCCCCGGGCGGTTATGTTCACAGATACGCAGTATTTT.